Given below is one T cell receptor beta chain in context. TCRdb's copy holds only in-frame clones and misses some; the assay was immunoSEQ multiplex PCR. The sample has more than 45,000 clones; around 84% are singletons. This sample is part of a study of OX40 agonist ivuxolimab in advanced cancers. The material was CD4+ or CD8+ T cells sorted from blood, obtained in a trial of the OX40 agonist ivuxolimab. The sequence derives from an adult with an advanced solid tumor such as melanoma, head and neck, liver or kidney cancer.

For the CDR3, the DNA is TGTGCCAGTAGTGTATCCCTGCGAGAAAACATTCAGTACTTC. Residues: CASSVSLRENIQYF. The genes are TRBV19 and TRBJ2-4; D unclear. The CDR3 runs to 14 residues. CDR1 and CDR2 from the germline V gene are LNHDA and SQIVND (reference sequence). V lost 5 bases, J lost 5 bases, and 13 bases lay in between.